This T cell receptor beta chain is from a study of cytomegalovirus exposure and HLA in healthy donors. Remarks on this clone: Antigen: not known.

The PCR had 60 Vbeta and 13 Jbeta primers. Repertoires were generated with immunoSEQ multiplex PCR, while TCRdb's copy carries only in-frame clones and drops some. Seen here are fewer than 200,000 clones, approximately 85% observed once, and the top ten hold approximately 2.5%. Regarding the study as a whole: It was shown in a later analysis that HLA-associated TCR beta chains were more clonally expanded than other, equally common chains. In an earlier analysis, productive rearrangement rates for most beta V segments clustered near 87% or 30%.

The CDR3 contains 17 residues. Germline CDR1 reads SNHLY; CDR2 reads FYNNEI. V shed 2 bases and J shed 0 bases, with 16 bases lying between them. The rearrangement joins TRBV2 to TRBJ1-2, with D possibly being TRBD1 (5 bases). This receptor was identified in a man aged 30 to 39 in good health and CMV-seropositive. The sample comprised PBMCs. CDR3 sequence (DNA): TGTGCCAGCAGTGAACAGGGCTGGGGCACCACTAACTATGGCTACACCTTC. This sequence encodes CASSEQGWGTTNYGYTF.